This entry lists 5 T cell receptor beta chains sequenced from one sample in a study of T cell responses to AZD1222 COVID-19 vaccine. Only in-frame clones appear in the TCRdb table, and some are missing; sequencing was by immunoSEQ multiplex PCR. The sample includes 55,000 to 80,000 clones, about 88% of them seen just once. This material consisted of peripheral blood, taken 28 days after the second AZD1222 dose. All receptors come from an adult who received the AZD1222 COVID-19 vaccine.

This clone was counted once. V is TRBV7-2 and J is TRBJ1-3, with TRBD1 matching 8 bases. The CDR3 length is 15 residues. Per germline, CDR1 SGHTA and CDR2 FQGNSA. Trimming cost V 1 base and J 2 bases; bases outside gene matches: 1. This CDR3 is CASSLVQGAGNTIYF. The CDR3, as DNA: TGTGCCAGCAGCTTAGTACAGGGGGCTGGAAACACCATATATTTT.

This chain connects TRBV30 to TRBJ2-5; weak D call: TRBD2 (5 bases). Germline CDR1 reads GTSNPN; CDR2 reads SVGIG (reference sequence). This CDR3 is 14 amino acids long. The germline V and J ends were trimmed by 2 bases and 5 bases, with 15 bases remaining between them. CDR3 loop: CAWSRGLATETQYF. CDR3 coding DNA: TGTGCCTGGAGTCGTGGGCTAGCAACGGAGACCCAGTACTTC. Full variable domain (rest looked up from reference TRBV30 and TRBJ2-5): SQTIHQWPATLVQPVGSPLSLECTVEGTSNPNLYWYRQAAGRGLQLLFYSVGIGQISSEVPQNLSASRPQDRQFILSSKKLLLSDSGFYLCAWSRGLATETQYFGPGTRLLVL.

The chain combines TRBV7-2 with TRBJ2-1, with 10 bases identical to TRBD2. Germline V gives CDR1 SGHTA, CDR2 FQGNSA. The CDR3 covers 14 residues. The V segment lost 5 bases and the J segment 9 bases; nucleotides outside the gene matches: 7. The CDR3 DNA follows: TGTGCCAGCAGCCCTGGGACTAGCGCAGGTGAGCAGTTCTTC. Encoded protein: CASSPGTSAGEQFF. Drawing the rest from reference TRBV7-2 and TRBJ2-1, the complete variable domain is GAGVSQSPSNKVTEKGKDVELRCDPISGHTALYWYRQSLGQGLEFLIYFQGNSAPDKSGLPSDRFSAERTGGSVSTLTIQRTQQEDSAVYLCASSPGTSAGEQFFGPGTRLTVL.

This chain links TRBV15 with TRBJ1-5; D uncertain. Germline V lookup: CDR1 LNHNV, CDR2 YYDKDF (reference sequence). V dropped 4 bases and J dropped 9 bases, with 10 bases sitting between them. This CDR3 is built from 12 residues. The DNA of the CDR3 is TGTGCCACCAGCACCGCTGATTTGCCCCAGCATTTT. This codes for CATSTADLPQHF.

The chain employs TRBV6-2 or TRBV6-3 and TRBJ2-2; a possible D gene is TRBD1 (6 bases). The ends were cut back, 5 bases at V and 0 bases at J, with 13 bases in the middle. The CDR3 totals 16 residues. Germline V lookup: CDR1 MNHEY, CDR2 SVGEGT. The CDR3: CASSGRGTSNTGELFF. The CDR3, as DNA: TGTGCCAGCAGTGGCAGGGGAACTTCGAACACCGGGGAGCTGTTTTTT.